This T cell receptor (beta chain) was sequenced in a study of PD-1 blockade in classical Hodgkin lymphoma. Study-wide points: There was a significant rise in CD4+ TCR diversity by C4D1, with no such rise for CD8+. Patients newly diagnosed and complete responders had comparable baseline diversity.

The protocol was immunoSEQ multiplex PCR, while the TCRdb copy is restricted to in-frame clones and leaves out a portion. The sample has some 84,000 clones; around 90% are singletons. In every patient, relapse followed autologous stem cell transplantation, while exposure to brentuximab vedotin differed. Turning to this clone: The target antigen is unknown.

Losses at the gene ends were 7 bases for V and 4 bases for J; bases not matched to a gene: 14. Germline loops: CDR1 SQVTM, CDR2 ANQGSEA. The CDR3 has 15 amino acids. This clonotype originated in a human donor with classical Hodgkin lymphoma. The starting material was peripheral blood mononuclear cells (PBMCs), obtained at baseline. This chain uses TRBV29-1 with TRBJ2-3, with 7 bases identical to TRBD1. CDR3 residues: CSAPRQGQSSDTQYF. Here the CDR3 DNA reads TGCAGCGCTCCCAGACAGGGACAGAGCTCAGATACGCAGTATTTT.